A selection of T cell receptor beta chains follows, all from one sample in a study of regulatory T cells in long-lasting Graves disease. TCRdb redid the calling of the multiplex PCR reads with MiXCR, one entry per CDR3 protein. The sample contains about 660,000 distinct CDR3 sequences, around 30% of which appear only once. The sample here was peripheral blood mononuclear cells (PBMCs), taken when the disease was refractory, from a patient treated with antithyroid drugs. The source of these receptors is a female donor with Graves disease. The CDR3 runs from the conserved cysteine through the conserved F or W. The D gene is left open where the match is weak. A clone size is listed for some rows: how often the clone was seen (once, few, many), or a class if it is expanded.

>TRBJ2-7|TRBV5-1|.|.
CASSPRTGPREQYF
TGCGCCAGCAGCCCCCGGACGGGCCCGAGGGAGCAGTACTTC
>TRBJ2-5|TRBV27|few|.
CASSLLGKETQYF
TGTGCCAGCAGTTTATTAGGCAAAGAGACCCAGTACTTC
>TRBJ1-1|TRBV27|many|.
CASSLTPGGTEAFF
TGTGCCAGCAGTCTCACCCCGGGGGGCACTGAAGCTTTCTTT
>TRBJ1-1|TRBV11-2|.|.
CASSLERTAGEAFF
TGTGCCAGCAGCTTAGAGCGGACCGCCGGTGAAGCTTTCTTT
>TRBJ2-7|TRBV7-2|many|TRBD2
CASSSPGLAYEQYF
TGTGCCAGCAGTTCCCCGGGACTAGCCTACGAGCAGTACTTC
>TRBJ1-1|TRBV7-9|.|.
CASSHYRARGTEAFF
TGTGCCAGCAGCCATTACAGGGCAAGGGGCACTGAAGCTTTCTTT
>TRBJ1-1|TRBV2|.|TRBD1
CASSTSPTGQLDF
TGTGCCAGTAGCACGTCCCCAACGGGACAGTTAGACTTT
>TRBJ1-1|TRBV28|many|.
CASSPRGVGMNTEAFF
TGTGCCAGCAGTCCTAGGGGCGTGGGCATGAACACTGAAGCTTTCTTT
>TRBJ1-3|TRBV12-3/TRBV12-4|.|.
CASSWTGNTIYF
TGTGCCAGCAGTTGGACAGGAAACACCATATATTTT
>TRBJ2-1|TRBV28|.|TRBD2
CASSLSSGLAGGYNEQFF
TGTGCCAGCAGTTTATCCTCGGGACTAGCGGGAGGATACAATGAGCAGTTCTTC
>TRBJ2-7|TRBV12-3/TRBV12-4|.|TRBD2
CASSSYGGPSGDEQYF
TGTGCCAGCAGTTCCTACGGCGGGCCCAGCGGGGACGAGCAGTACTTC
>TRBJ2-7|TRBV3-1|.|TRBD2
CANSPPASGYEQYF
TGTGCCAACAGCCCTCCGGCTAGCGGCTACGAGCAGTACTTC
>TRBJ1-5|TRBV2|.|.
CASIRAANQPQHF
TGTGCCAGCATTCGGGCAGCCAATCAGCCCCAGCATTTT
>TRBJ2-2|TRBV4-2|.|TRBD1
CASSRPDRAGELFF
TGTGCCAGCAGCCGACCGGACAGGGCCGGGGAGCTGTTTTTT
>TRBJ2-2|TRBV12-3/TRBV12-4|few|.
CASILPMGGTGELFF
TGTGCCAGCATCCTCCCGATGGGGGGCACCGGGGAGCTGTTTTTT
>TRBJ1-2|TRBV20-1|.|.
CSARDANDYGYTF
TGCAGTGCTAGAGATGCCAACGACTATGGCTACACCTTC
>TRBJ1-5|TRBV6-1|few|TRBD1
CASRQVDRVHQPQHF
TGTGCCAGCAGACAAGTCGACAGGGTTCATCAGCCCCAGCATTTT
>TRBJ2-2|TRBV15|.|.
CATSRDHAGELFF
TGTGCCACCAGCAGAGATCATGCCGGGGAGCTGTTTTTT
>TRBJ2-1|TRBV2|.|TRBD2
CASSDYRGRGLAANEQFF
TGTGCCAGCAGTGATTACCGCGGTCGCGGACTAGCGGCCAATGAGCAGTTCTTC
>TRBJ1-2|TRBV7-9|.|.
CASSLATGSNNYGYTF
TGTGCCAGCAGCTTAGCAACAGGGAGCAACAACTATGGCTACACCTTC
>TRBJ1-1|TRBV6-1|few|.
CASKNDRTNTEAFF
TGTGCCAGCAAGAACGACAGGACGAACACTGAAGCTTTCTTT
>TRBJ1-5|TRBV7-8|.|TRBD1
CASSFDRGVRPQHF
TGTGCCAGCAGCTTCGACAGGGGTGTGAGGCCCCAGCATTTT
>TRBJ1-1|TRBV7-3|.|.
CASSPMGANTEAFF
TGTGCCAGCAGCCCGATGGGGGCAAACACTGAAGCTTTCTTT
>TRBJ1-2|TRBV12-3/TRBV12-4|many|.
CASTMHGDYGYTF
TGTGCCAGCACGATGCACGGGGACTATGGCTACACCTTC
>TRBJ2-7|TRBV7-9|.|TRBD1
CASSGRTGLISYEQYF
TGTGCCAGCAGCGGACGGACAGGGTTGATCTCCTACGAGCAGTACTTC
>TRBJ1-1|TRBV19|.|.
CASRRQQNTEAFF
TGTGCCAGTAGACGTCAGCAGAACACTGAAGCTTTCTTT
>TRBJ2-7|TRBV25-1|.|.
CASSQGSLYEQYF
TGTGCCAGCAGCCAAGGTAGCTTGTACGAGCAGTACTTC
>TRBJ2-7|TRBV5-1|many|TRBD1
CASRPRDRAYEQYF
TGCGCCAGCAGGCCTCGGGACAGGGCATACGAGCAGTACTTC
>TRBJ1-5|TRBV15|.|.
CATSRAAGEQPQHF
TGTGCCACCAGCAGAGCTGCAGGGGAACAGCCCCAGCATTTT
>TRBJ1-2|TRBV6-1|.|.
CASSGSRGGYGYTF
TGTGCCAGCAGTGGGTCTCGGGGGGGCTATGGCTACACCTTC
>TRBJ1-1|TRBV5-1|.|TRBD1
CASSFRGGVNTEAFF
TGCGCCAGCAGCTTCAGGGGGGGGGTGAACACTGAAGCTTTCTTT
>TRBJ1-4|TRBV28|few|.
CASSAGPGTNEKLFF
TGTGCCAGCAGTGCCGGGCCTGGGACTAATGAAAAACTGTTTTTT
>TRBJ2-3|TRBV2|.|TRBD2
CASSETSGRVTDTQYF
TGTGCCAGCAGTGAAACTAGCGGGAGGGTCACAGATACGCAGTATTTT
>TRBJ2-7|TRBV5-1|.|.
CASSLASGAGYEQYF
TGCGCCAGCAGCTTGGCCTCGGGGGCCGGGTACGAGCAGTACTTC
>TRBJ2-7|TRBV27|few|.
CASSLYLTVDEQYF
TGTGCCAGCAGTTTATATCTCACCGTGGACGAGCAGTACTTC
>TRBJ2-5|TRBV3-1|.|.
CASSEPGETQYF
TGTGCCAGCAGCGAACCGGGGGAGACCCAGTACTTC
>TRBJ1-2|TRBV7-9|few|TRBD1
CASSYGTALYGYTF
TGTGCCAGCAGCTACGGGACAGCCCTCTATGGCTACACCTTC
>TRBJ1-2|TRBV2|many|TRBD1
CASSATLSDRFYGYTF
TGTGCCAGCAGTGCCACTCTCTCGGACAGGTTCTATGGCTACACCTTC
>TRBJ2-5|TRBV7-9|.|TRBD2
CASSLTGTSGGGETQYF
TGTGCCAGCAGCTTAACCGGGACTAGCGGAGGAGGTGAGACCCAGTACTTC
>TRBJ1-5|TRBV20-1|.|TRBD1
CSARETGANQPQHF
TGCAGTGCTAGAGAAACAGGGGCCAATCAGCCCCAGCATTTT
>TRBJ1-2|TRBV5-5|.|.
CASSPRAPTAGGYTF
TGTGCCAGCAGCCCGCGCGCGCCGACCGCGGGTGGCTACACCTTC
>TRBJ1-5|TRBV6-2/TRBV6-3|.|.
CASGDSGGPQPQHF
TGTGCCAGCGGTGACTCAGGTGGACCTCAGCCCCAGCATTTT
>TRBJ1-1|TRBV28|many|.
CASSSNRYGRNTEAFF
TGTGCCAGCAGTTCGAACCGTTACGGGAGGAACACTGAAGCTTTCTTT
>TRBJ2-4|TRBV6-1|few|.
CASSQTGMGNIQYF
TGTGCCAGCAGTCAAACAGGGATGGGGAACATTCAGTACTTC
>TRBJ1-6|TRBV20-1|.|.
CSASVNMNSPLHF
TGCAGTGCTAGCGTAAATATGAATTCACCCCTCCACTTT
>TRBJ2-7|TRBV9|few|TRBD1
CASSSGTGRNEQYF
TGTGCCAGCAGCTCCGGGACAGGGCGAAACGAGCAGTACTTC
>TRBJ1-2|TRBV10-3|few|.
CAIKGVDYGYTF
TGTGCCATCAAAGGGGTAGACTATGGCTACACCTTC
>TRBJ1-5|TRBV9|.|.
CASSVSPWGNQPQHF
TGTGCCAGCAGCGTGTCACCCTGGGGGAATCAGCCCCAGCATTTT
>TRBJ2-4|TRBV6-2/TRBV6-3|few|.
CASSSGGVGAKNIQYF
TGTGCCAGCAGTTCCGGAGGGGTCGGGGCCAAAAACATTCAGTACTTC
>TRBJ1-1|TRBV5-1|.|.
CASSLGGGTEAVF
TGCGCCAGCAGTTTGGGCGGAGGCACTGAAGCTGTCTTT
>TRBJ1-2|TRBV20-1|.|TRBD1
CSAKTGSTNYGYTF
TGCAGTGCTAAGACAGGGAGTACCAACTATGGCTACACCTTC
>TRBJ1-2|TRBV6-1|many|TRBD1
CASNPGQSFYGYTF
TGTGCCAGCAACCCGGGACAGAGCTTCTATGGCTACACCTTC
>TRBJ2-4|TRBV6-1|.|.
CASREGFTAVAKNIQYF
TGTGCCAGCAGGGAAGGGTTCACGGCAGTGGCCAAAAACATTCAGTACTTC
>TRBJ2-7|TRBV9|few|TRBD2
CASSVRGSFYEQYF
TGTGCCAGCAGCGTTCGCGGGAGTTTCTACGAGCAGTACTTC
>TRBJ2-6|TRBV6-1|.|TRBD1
CASDRGSGANVLTF
TGTGCCAGTGACAGGGGCTCTGGGGCCAACGTCCTGACTTTC